This TCR beta chain was captured in a study of shared clonotypes between healthy human individuals. Repertoires were generated with immunoSEQ multiplex PCR, while TCRdb's copy carries only in-frame clones and drops some. The sample lists about 1.5 million clones, 95% to 97% occurring once. V gave up 3 bases and J gave up 3 bases, with 9 bases separating them. The CDR3 has 14 residues. Germline V CDR1 and CDR2: LNHDA, SQIVND (reference sequence). The source of this sequence is a man aged 25-45 years in good health. The sequenced sample was naive CD4+ T cells sorted from blood. The subset was: CD45RA+ positively selected. The chain couples TRBV19 to TRBJ1-5; possibly TRBD1 for D (5 bases). The CDR3: CASSMGRANQPQHF. The CDR3 coding sequence is TGTGCCAGTAGTATGGGGCGAGCCAATCAGCCCCAGCATTTT.